The rows below give T cell receptor beta chains drawn from one sample of a study of identical twins. TCRdb reprocessed the 5' RACE reads with MiXCR, giving one entry per CDR3 protein. The table shows under 400,000 distinct CDR3 sequences, with approximately 9.1% occurring only once. Sequencing was done on a sample of naive T cells sorted from blood. The receptors come from a woman in her forties or fifties in good health. Both conserved end residues are part of each CDR3. A D gene is named only where the DNA matches it firmly. Not all rows give a size; the values are once, few, many and, for expanded clones, a class.

V: TRBV6-5
size: many
J: TRBJ2-1
D: -
DNA: TGTGCCAGCAGTTCTTCCGGGATCATGAACAATGAGCAGTTCTTC
CDR3: CASSSSGIMNNEQFF

V: TRBV20-1
size: few
J: TRBJ2-5
D: -
DNA: TGCAGTGCTAGAGATCATCGACAGCCCTTGGAGACCCAGTACTTC
CDR3: CSARDHRQPLETQYF

V: TRBV20-1
size: few
J: TRBJ1-4
D: -
DNA: TGCAGTGCTCCCCTGGGCGGGACCACCAATGAAAAACTGTTTTTT
CDR3: CSAPLGGTTNEKLFF

V: TRBV5-1
size: many
J: TRBJ2-3
D: TRBD2
DNA: TGCGCCAGCAGACTAGCGGATAGCACAGATACGCAGTATTTT
CDR3: CASRLADSTDTQYF

V: TRBV10-3
size: -
J: TRBJ1-2
D: -
DNA: TGTGCCATCAGTGAGAGCCGGACAGACTCTAACTATGGCTACACCTTC
CDR3: CAISESRTDSNYGYTF

V: TRBV10-3
size: -
J: TRBJ2-7
D: TRBD2
DNA: TGTGCCATCAGCGCGGGACTAGCGGGCAGCGAGCAGTACTTC
CDR3: CAISAGLAGSEQYF

V: TRBV7-9
size: few
J: TRBJ2-1
D: TRBD1
DNA: TGTGCCAGCAGCAAGACAGGGAACAATGAGCAGTTCTTC
CDR3: CASSKTGNNEQFF

V: TRBV5-5
size: few
J: TRBJ2-2
D: -
DNA: TGTGCCAGCAGCTTTTGGAGTAACACCGGGGAGCTGTTTTTT
CDR3: CASSFWSNTGELFF

V: TRBV6-6
size: many
J: TRBJ1-1
D: -
DNA: TGTGCCAGCAGTTACAAGAGTAACACTGAAGCTTTCTTT
CDR3: CASSYKSNTEAFF

V: TRBV5-1
size: many
J: TRBJ2-1
D: -
DNA: TGCGCCAGCAGCCAAGGGACGAACAATGAGCAGTTCTTC
CDR3: CASSQGTNNEQFF

V: TRBV7-9
size: -
J: TRBJ2-1
D: -
DNA: TGTGCCAGCATCTTTTCGCGGCAGTACAATGAGCAGTTCTTC
CDR3: CASIFSRQYNEQFF

V: TRBV12-3/TRBV12-4
size: few
J: TRBJ1-2
D: -
DNA: TGTGCCAGCAGCCTAGAAGGGGTTCACGGCTACACCTTC
CDR3: CASSLEGVHGYTF

V: TRBV12-3/TRBV12-4
size: few
J: TRBJ2-5
D: TRBD1
DNA: TGTGCCAGCAGTTTCCCCAGGGGGCAATGGGAAGAGACCCAGTACTTC
CDR3: CASSFPRGQWEETQYF

V: TRBV27
size: many
J: TRBJ2-2
D: -
DNA: TGTGCCAGCAGTTTAATTAGGGGGGAGCTGTTTTTT
CDR3: CASSLIRGELFF

V: TRBV3-1
size: few
J: TRBJ2-5
D: TRBD2
DNA: TGTGCCAGCAGTTCTGGACTAGCGGGGCCCCGAGGGAAGGAGACCCAGTACTTC
CDR3: CASSSGLAGPRGKETQYF

V: TRBV7-9
size: -
J: TRBJ2-1
D: -
DNA: TGTGCCAGCAGCCGGGAACGGGATGAGCAGTTCTTC
CDR3: CASSRERDEQFF

V: TRBV12-3/TRBV12-4
size: many
J: TRBJ1-3
D: TRBD1
DNA: TGTGCCAGCAGGGACAGGGGCAGGGGAAACACCATATATTTT
CDR3: CASRDRGRGNTIYF

V: TRBV20-1
size: -
J: TRBJ2-5
D: -
DNA: TGCAGTGCTCTGACTCCTAGAGGGATCGAGACCCAGTACTTC
CDR3: CSALTPRGIETQYF

V: TRBV5-1
size: -
J: TRBJ2-3
D: -
DNA: TGCGCCAGCAGCCCGGCGGCCGCCGGGAGCACAGATACGCAGTATTTT
CDR3: CASSPAAAGSTDTQYF

V: TRBV6-1
size: -
J: TRBJ2-5
D: -
DNA: TGTGCCAGCAGTAAAATACGGGGGGAGACCCAGTACTTC
CDR3: CASSKIRGETQYF

V: TRBV7-9
size: -
J: TRBJ2-1
D: -
DNA: TGTGCCAGCAGCTTATTGGGTTCGGCAGGGCTATACAATGAGCAGTTCTTC
CDR3: CASSLLGSAGLYNEQFF

V: TRBV7-9
size: -
J: TRBJ1-1
D: -
DNA: TGTGCCAGCAGCCTACGCACTAGTCGTAGCACTGAAGCTTTCTTT
CDR3: CASSLRTSRSTEAFF

V: TRBV24-1
size: few
J: TRBJ2-1
D: -
DNA: TGTGCCACCAGTATCGGACGCAATGAGCAGTTCTTC
CDR3: CATSIGRNEQFF

V: TRBV14
size: -
J: TRBJ2-4
D: -
DNA: TGTGCCAGCAGCATCCGGACAAAGGACATTCAGTACTTC
CDR3: CASSIRTKDIQYF

V: TRBV7-2
size: few
J: TRBJ2-1
D: TRBD2
DNA: TGTGCCAGCAGCCGACCGGGACTAGTAAATGAGCAGTTCTTC
CDR3: CASSRPGLVNEQFF

V: TRBV18
size: few
J: TRBJ2-7
D: TRBD1
DNA: TGTGCCAGCTCACCACCGGGACAGGGTAGCTACGAGCAGTACTTC
CDR3: CASSPPGQGSYEQYF

V: TRBV4-1
size: few
J: TRBJ2-3
D: TRBD2
DNA: TGCGCCAGCAGCCAACTAGCGGCTAGCACAGATACGCAGTATTTT
CDR3: CASSQLAASTDTQYF